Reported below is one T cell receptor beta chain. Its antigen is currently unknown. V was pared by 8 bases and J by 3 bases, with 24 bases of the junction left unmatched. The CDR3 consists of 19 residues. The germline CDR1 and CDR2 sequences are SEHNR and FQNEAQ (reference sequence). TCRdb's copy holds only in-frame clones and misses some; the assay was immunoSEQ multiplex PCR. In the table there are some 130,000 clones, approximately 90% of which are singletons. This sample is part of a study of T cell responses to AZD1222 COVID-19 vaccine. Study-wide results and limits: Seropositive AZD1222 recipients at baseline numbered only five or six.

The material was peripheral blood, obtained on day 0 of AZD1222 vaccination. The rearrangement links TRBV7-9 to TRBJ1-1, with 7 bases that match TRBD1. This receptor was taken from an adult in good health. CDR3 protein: CASPPTAGTVRLQDTEAFF. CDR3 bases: TGTGCCAGCCCCCCTACGGCCGGGACAGTTCGTCTCCAAGACACTGAAGCTTTCTTT.